These T cell receptor beta chains were read from a single sample in a study of blood T cell repertoires in COVID-19. The repertoire was sequenced with immunoSEQ multiplex PCR; TCRdb's copy has only in-frame clones and lacks some. This sample has tens of thousands of clones; roughly four fifths occur once, and the top ten carry more than 12%. Material for sequencing was peripheral blood. The receptors were gathered from a man of 80 years or more with acute or convalescent COVID-19. CDR3s include the opening cysteine and the closing phenylalanine or tryptophan. A D gene is named only where the DNA matches it firmly. Only part of the rows carry a size: once, few, many, or a class if the clone is expanded.

clone size,D gene,J gene,V gene,CDR3 protein,CDR3 DNA
.,TRBD1,TRBJ2-3,TRBV9,CASSDPPGQGTSWDTQYF,TGTGCCAGCAGCGACCCCCCGGGACAGGGAACTAGCTGGGATACGCAGTATTTT
.,TRBD1,TRBJ2-7,TRBV11-1,CASSSGQVRGEQYF,TGTGCCAGCAGCTCAGGACAGGTCAGGGGAGAGCAGTACTTC
.,.,TRBJ1-3,TRBV6-5,CASSYQGRGSGNTIYF,TGTGCCAGCAGTTACCAGGGCAGGGGCTCTGGAAACACCATATATTTT
few,TRBD1,TRBJ2-7,TRBV19,CASSLTGGFSYEQYF,TGTGCCAGTAGTCTCACAGGGGGCTTTTCCTACGAGCAGTACTTC
.,.,TRBJ1-2,TRBV28,CASSLRTFGYTF,TGTGCCAGCAGTTTGCGGACTTTTGGCTACACCTTC
.,TRBD2,TRBJ2-1,TRBV6-5,CASSYSRGANEQFF,TGTGCCAGCAGTTACTCGCGGGGGGCCAATGAGCAGTTCTTC
.,.,TRBJ2-6,TRBV5-1,CASSFANQGSGANVLTF,TGCGCCAGCAGTTTTGCCAATCAGGGGTCCGGGGCCAACGTCCTGACTTTC
.,TRBD2,TRBJ2-2,TRBV5-1,CASTRWGSGGTNTGELFF,TGCGCCAGCACCCGCTGGGGTAGCGGGGGGACGAACACCGGGGAGCTGTTTTTT
.,.,TRBJ1-6,TRBV7-8,CASSTPGNSYNSPLHF,TGTGCCAGCAGCACCCCGGGAAACTCCTATAATTCACCCCTCCACTTT
.,TRBD1,TRBJ2-5,TRBV6-1,CASSEGQGVQETQYF,TGTGCCAGCAGTGAGGGACAGGGAGTGCAAGAGACCCAGTACTTC
.,TRBD2,TRBJ2-2,TRBV10-2,CAGGTSVGGRGGELFF,TGCGCCGGCGGGACTAGCGTTGGGGGGAGAGGCGGGGAGCTGTTTTTT
few,.,TRBJ2-7,TRBV10-3,CAISESGRNSYEQYF,TGTGCCATCAGTGAGTCGGGGCGGAACTCCTACGAGCAGTACTTC
.,.,TRBJ2-2,TRBV6-5,CASSFDSGELFF,TGTGCCAGCAGTTTCGACTCCGGGGAGCTGTTTTTT
.,TRBD1,TRBJ2-7,TRBV6-1,CASSVKGGQVTYEQYF,TGTGCCAGCAGTGTCAAAGGGGGACAGGTAACCTACGAGCAGTACTTC
.,.,TRBJ2-2,TRBV18,CASSPYLRLNTGELFF,TGTGCCAGCTCACCATACCTCCGGTTGAACACCGGGGAGCTGTTTTTT
.,TRBD1,TRBJ1-1,TRBV5-4,CASSLVDRGDPEAFF,TGTGCCAGCAGCTTGGTGGACAGGGGGGACCCTGAAGCTTTCTTT
.,.,TRBJ2-7,TRBV5-1,CASTWGGQAYEQYF,TGCGCCAGCACCTGGGGGGGCCAAGCCTACGAGCAGTACTTC
.,.,TRBJ1-1,TRBV18,CASSHTRQANTEAFF,TGTGCCAGCTCACATACCCGGCAGGCGAACACTGAAGCTTTCTTT
once,TRBD1,TRBJ1-1,TRBV5-8,CASSLQTGGWGDTEAFF,TGTGCCAGCAGCCTCCAGACAGGGGGTTGGGGGGACACTGAAGCTTTCTTT
.,.,TRBJ2-2,TRBV3-1/TRBV3-2,CASSRGLGGELFF,TGTGCCAGCAGCCGAGGACTGGGCGGGGAGCTGTTTTTT
.,TRBD1,TRBJ2-7,TRBV5-1,CASSIQGLNSYEQYF,TGCGCCAGCAGCATACAGGGGCTCAACTCCTACGAGCAGTACTTC
.,TRBD1,TRBJ1-2,TRBV18,CASSPRGQGTYGYTF,TGTGCCAGCTCACCTCGGGGACAGGGGACCTATGGCTACACCTTC
once,.,TRBJ1-3,TRBV7-2,CASSPQGQTPGNTIYF,TGTGCCAGCAGCCCCCAAGGACAGACACCTGGAAACACCATATATTTT